The present T cell receptor beta chain was sequenced within a study of CD8 T cells in ankylosing spondylitis. Findings of the study overall: A TCR beta motif made of several highly homologous variants seemed typical of ankylosing spondylitis blood.

This clonotype was detected ten times or more. Its matching antigen is unknown. This CDR3 contains 15 residues. J lost 4 bases, V lost 3 bases, and 5 bases had no gene match. TCRdb called the 5' RACE reads again in MiXCR, with one record for every CDR3 protein. The sample consists of 350,000 or so distinct CDR3 sequences, roughly 11% of them appearing once. This clonotype originated in a female donor with ankylosing spondylitis or in good health (not recorded which). Sequencing was performed on blood, either unsorted or a sorted T cell fraction (not recorded which). The chain links TRBV12-3 or TRBV12-4 to TRBJ1-2, with 10 bases lining up with TRBD1. The CDR3 region is CASSFGQGEGYGYTF. The DNA for the CDR3 is TGTGCCAGCAGTTTCGGACAGGGGGAAGGCTATGGCTACACCTTC.